This T cell receptor (beta chain) comes out of a study of blood T cells in healthy people across ages. Study findings and constraints: Getting older went along with TCR beta diversity per million T cells dropping roughly linearly. Diversity estimates drawn from one million T cells were deemed underestimates.

Collection of approximately 9.3 milliliters of peripheral blood was performed for each donor. This clonotype has ten or more counts. The antigen is not known. A J-beta primer mix and a sample-barcoded 5' primer were used in a second PCR of about 7 to 12 cycles. TCRdb fed the 5' RACE reads into MiXCR, producing one record per CDR3 protein. In the table there are roughly 1.6 million distinct CDR3 sequences, 30% to 35% of which are singletons. The V end lost 0 bases, the J end lost 4 bases, and 18 bases lay between the germline ends. Germline V CDR1 and CDR2: MGHRA, YSYEKL. CDR3 length: 17 amino acids. This chain connects TRBV4-1 to TRBJ1-2; D call uncertain. The sequence came from a woman in her 30s in good health. Sequenced: blood. The CDR3 reads CASSQETLLGSSYGYTF. DNA of the CDR3: TGCGCCAGCAGCCAAGAAACTCTCTTAGGGAGTTCCTATGGCTACACCTTC.